This TCR beta chain originates from a study of blood T cell repertoires in COVID-19. Study summary: Acute and convalescent COVID-19 specimens originated in the United States, Italy and Spain.

With 4 bases clipped from V and 4 bases from J, the junction kept 8 bases outside the gene matches. Germline CDR1 and CDR2: SGHDN and FVKESK. The CDR3 totals 16 residues. Assay used: immunoSEQ multiplex PCR; TCRdb lists only in-frame clones, some missing. The table lists tens of thousands of clones, around 88% of them singletons. The gene calls are TRBV14 and TRBJ2-1; 9 nucleotides agree with TRBD2. Sequenced input: peripheral blood. This clonotype was obtained from a woman of 80 years or more with active or convalescent COVID-19. The CDR3 loop is CASSPPTSGDYNEQFF. DNA for the CDR3: TGTGCCAGCAGCCCGCCGACTAGCGGAGATTACAATGAGCAGTTCTTC. Together with reference TRBV14 and TRBJ2-1, the CDR3 gives the full variable domain: EAGVTQFPSHSVIEKGQTVTLRCDPISGHDNLYWYRRVMGKEIKFLLHFVKESKQDESGMPNNRFLAERTGGTYSTLKVQPAELEDSGVYFCASSPPTSGDYNEQFFGPGTRLTVL.